This paragraph reports one T cell receptor (beta chain). There are many counts of this clonotype. What this receptor recognizes is not known. Base quality data are lacking; no much larger clone is found one base away. Ophthalmopathy patients had moderately to severely active disease, Clinical Activity Score of at least 3, NOSPECS grade of at least 4, and disease duration under 3 months. Anyone with other autoimmune diseases, uncontrolled infections, pregnancy or lactation was excluded from the study. Clinical symptoms, serum thyroxine, TRAb, thyroid ultrasound and orbital computed tomography were used for diagnosis. Ficoll-Paque density gradient centrifugation was used to isolate PBMCs from approximately 11 ml of fresh peripheral blood. Total RNA was extracted using Trizol reagent, and RNA quality was checked on an Agilent 2100 Bioanalyzer. The sample belongs to a study of Graves' ophthalmopathy and Graves' hyperthyroidism (dated 2018 in TCRdb). With regard to the full study: Peripheral blood was collected at initial diagnosis, before any treatment. The study used signatures of the TCR beta repertoire to tell Graves' ophthalmopathy apart from Graves' hyperthyroidism and to predict which patients would progress to ophthalmopathy. In total, 135 blood samples were TCR-sequenced: around 42 ophthalmopathy, some 72 hyperthyroidism and some 17 hyperthyroidism-to-ophthalmopathy patients. A discovery set of 100 patients (43 ophthalmopathy, about 58 stable hyperthyroidism) was enrolled to explore V-J signatures distinguishing ophthalmopathy from hyperthyroidism. An independent validation cohort comprised some 19 hyperthyroidism patients and 15 to 17 patients who later progressed from hyperthyroidism to ophthalmopathy. In roughly 6 hyperthyroidism patients, T-cell repertoires of thyroid tissue and blood were compared. Following sample collection, hyperthyroidism patients were given methimazole at a starting dose of 30 mg daily, and ophthalmopathy patients were given high-dose intravenous methylprednisolone. The 85 to 100 discovery patients were divided at random into training and test sets in a 7:3 ratio. On the study overall, not on this receptor specifically: Sample size was not statistically predetermined, and group allocation was not concealed from the investigators. In validation, the model predicted ophthalmopathy progression with 55% to 71% sensitivity and about 77% specificity; roughly eleven predicted patients were CT-confirmed with GO in a median of approximately 6.5 months. Most expanded thyroid clonotypes with a frequency above 0.001 also appeared in blood, which suggests that blood repertoires may reflect the immune response in the thyroid. The 13-signature model separated ophthalmopathy from stable hyperthyroidism with roughly 89% sensitivity and almost 84% specificity in cross-validation, and 80%/75% in the test set.

TCR beta CDR3 regions were amplified from RNA transcripts for repertoire sequencing. A first-round RT-PCR used HTBI primers with the Qiagen OneStep RT-PCR kit, followed by a second-round multiplex PCR, size selection and purification. The libraries underwent paired-end sequencing with 100 bp reads on an Illumina HiSeq2000. Regarding the original processing steps: SOAPnuke was used for read processing, and reads with adapters, uncalled bases, a mean Phred below 15, or no exact constant-primer or identifier match were discarded. High-quality paired reads were merged with COPE v1.2.5. Unique nucleotide sequences were defined as clonotypes and aligned to IMGT TRB V, D and J references using MiTCR v1.1. The analysis was limited to V-J combinations with a frequency above 0.0001, which together covered over 98% of repertoires. For each V-J combination, a TCR clonal expansion and chaos score was defined as the ratio of F50 clonal expansion to chaos observed in the TCRdist matrix. Features were reduced by Welch's t-statistics and random forest to about a dozen V-J combinations, which fed a naive Bayes classifier. The Morisita-Horn index was used to measure how similar the thyroid and blood repertoires were. Starting from the raw public reads, TCRdb applied fastp trimming at Q25, assembled clones with MiXCR and retained in-frame beta chains. All rows with the same CDR3 protein become a single entry with the most common DNA and genes. The V and J calls, along with clone size, are taken from TCRdb and not from the paper's own processing. For this sample the table gives roughly 500,000 distinct CDR3 sequences, of which over 13% were detected only once. The ten largest clones capture 9.8% of the sample.

The sample comprised blood. This sequence was found in a woman in her thirties with Graves' ophthalmopathy. Donor details come from another sample of the same person, matched by shared clones.

The CDR3 protein: CATSDFPQQETQYF. The nucleotides are TGTGCCACCAGTGATTTCCCACAACAAGAGACCCAGTACTTC. This receptor chain uses TRBV24-1 and TRBJ2-5; there is no confident call for the D gene. CDR1 and CDR2 are drawn from the germline V gene: KGHDR, SFDVKD. The CDR3 runs 14 amino acids, cysteine and phenylalanine included. Only the CDR3 DNA is retained, 42 bases long and in frame from the first base. V loses 1 base of germline sequence and J loses 2 bases, and the interval between the two ends is 7 bases.